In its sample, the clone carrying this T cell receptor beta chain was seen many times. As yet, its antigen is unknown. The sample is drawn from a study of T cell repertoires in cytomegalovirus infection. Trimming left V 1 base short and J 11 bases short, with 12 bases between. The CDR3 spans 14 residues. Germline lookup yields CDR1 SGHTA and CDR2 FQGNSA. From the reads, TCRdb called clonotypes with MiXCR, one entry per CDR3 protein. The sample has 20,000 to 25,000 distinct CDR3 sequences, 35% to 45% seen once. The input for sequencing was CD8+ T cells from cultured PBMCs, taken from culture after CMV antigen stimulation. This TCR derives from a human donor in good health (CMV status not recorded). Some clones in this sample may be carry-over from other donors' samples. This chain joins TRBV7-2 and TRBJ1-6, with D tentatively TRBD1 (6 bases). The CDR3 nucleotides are TGTGCCAGCAGCTTAGGGGGGGCGGGGGCACCCCTCCACTTT. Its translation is CASSLGGAGAPLHF.